Given below is one T cell receptor beta chain in context. Antigen specificity is unknown. This CDR3 has 13 residues. With 0 bases removed from V and 5 bases from J, the gap between germline ends came to 6 bases. Per the germline V gene, CDR1 is SGHTA and CDR2 is FQGNSA. TCRdb re-derived calls from the reads in MiXCR, one entry per CDR3 protein. The table has 63,000 or so distinct CDR3 sequences, just under 50% seen once. This sample is part of a study of type 1 regulatory T cells. Study at large: This in vitro CD4 product, T-allo10, is enriched for Tr1 cells and alloantigen-specific. Overall study findings and caveats: Compared with non-Tr1 cells, Tr1 cells showed a narrower TCR repertoire.

This clonotype originated in a human donor in good health. Sequencing input: cultured non-Tr1 T cells, either the whole culture or a sorted T cell fraction (not recorded which). V usage is TRBV7-2 and J usage is TRBJ2-3; no firm D call. CDR3 DNA sequence: TGTGCCAGCAGCTTAGCGTTGGGAGATACGCAGTATTTT. This sequence encodes CASSLALGDTQYF.